The following is a TCR beta chain sequence with its context. V gave up 0 bases and J gave up 3 bases, with 11 bases separating them. There are 15 residues in the CDR3. Germline-derived CDR1 and CDR2 are ENHRY and SYGVKD. This sample was included in a study of blood T cell repertoires in COVID-19. Study in general: Collection of acute and convalescent COVID-19 samples took place in the United States, Italy and Spain. The analysed material was cDNA or gDNA that came from T cells, B-cell-depleted T cells, or PBMCs.

Original analysis: Reference gene primer amplification gave nucleated cell count estimates. Assay used: immunoSEQ multiplex PCR; TCRdb lists only in-frame clones, some missing. That table furnishes V, J and clone size, whereas the DNA furnished D and trimming. This sample has over 50,000 clones, with approximately 85% found just once. This clonotype was sampled from a man between 45 and 60 years old with active COVID-19. Material for sequencing was peripheral blood. V is TRBV10-3 and J is TRBJ1-1; D is undetermined. DNA for the CDR3: TGTGCCATCAGTGAGTCAGGAGGGATCGACACTGAAGCTTTCTTT. This gives the protein CAISESGGIDTEAFF.